These 19 T cell receptor beta chains were all obtained from the same sample, sequenced in a study of OX40 agonist ivuxolimab in advanced cancers. TCRdb's copy holds only in-frame clones and misses some; the assay was immunoSEQ multiplex PCR. The table has approximately 49,000 clones, 80% to 85% seen once; the top ten hold under 25%. This material consisted of CD4+ or CD8+ T cells sorted from blood, taken in a trial of the OX40 agonist ivuxolimab. The source of these receptors is an adult with an advanced solid tumor such as melanoma, head and neck, liver or kidney cancer.

The chain joins TRBV7-9 to TRBJ1-2; tentative D call: TRBD1 (5 bases). CDR3 length equals 15 residues. Germline-derived CDR1 and CDR2 are SEHNR and FQNEAQ (reference sequence). The ends were cut back, 5 bases at V and 1 base at J, with 14 bases in the middle. The CDR3 sequence: CASSGTGNYNYGYTF. CDR3 nucleotides: TGTGCCAGCAGCGGAACAGGCAACTATAACTATGGCTACACCTTC.

In this sample, this clone turned up a few times. The chain links TRBV4-3 to TRBJ2-7, with TRBD1 matching over 7 bases. CDR3 size: 15 residues. V trimming: 3 bases; J trimming: 3 bases; junction bases outside the gene matches: 8. Germline lookup yields CDR1 LGHNA and CDR2 YSLEER. In DNA, the CDR3 is TGCGCCAGCAGCCAGGGGACAGAGGGGTTCTACGAGCAGTACTTC. This gives the protein CASSQGTEGFYEQYF.

V and J are TRBV4-1 and TRBJ2-7; TRBD2 matches 10 bases. This CDR3 has 17 amino acids. The trim removed 1 base at V and 3 bases at J, leaving 9 bases unmatched. The V gene's germline CDR1 is MGHRA and CDR2 YSYEKL. As DNA, the CDR3 is TGCGCCAGCAGCCAAGGGGGTTCTAGCGGGAGTTTCTACGAGCAGTACTTC. Amino acids: CASSQGGSSGSFYEQYF.

This chain links TRBV11-3 with TRBJ2-2; D not resolved. In germline, CDR1 is SGHNT, CDR2 YENEEA. Deletions cut 5 bases from V and 1 base from J, with 5 bases between. CDR3 length: 13 residues. The CDR3: CASSRQNTGELFF. CDR3 DNA: TGTGCCAGCAGCAGGCAGAACACCGGGGAGCTGTTTTTT. The full variable domain, with the rest looked up from reference TRBV11-3 and TRBJ2-2, is EAGVVQSPRYKIIEKKQPVAFWCNPISGHNTLYWYLQNLGQGPELLIRYENEEAVDDSQLPKDRFSAERLKGVDSTLKIQPAELGDSAVYLCASSRQNTGELFFGEGSRLTVL.

The chain carries TRBV15 and TRBJ2-2; 9 nucleotides agree with TRBD1. The germline CDR1 and CDR2 sequences are LNHNV and YYDKDF (reference sequence). The length of the CDR3 is 13 residues. V trimming: 5 bases; J trimming: 6 bases; junction bases outside the gene matches: 1. CDR3 bases: TGTGCCACCAGCCGGACAGGGGCCGGGGAGCTGTTTTTT. Residues: CATSRTGAGELFF.

This chain joins TRBV5-6 and TRBJ2-5, with D perhaps matching TRBD2 (7 bases). The V end lost 1 base, the J end lost 4 bases, and 17 bases lay between the germline ends. This CDR3 has 16 residues. Germline V gene sequence: CDR1 SGHDT, CDR2 YYEEEE. In DNA form, the CDR3 reads TGTGCCAGCAGCTTGACGGGGGGCCTGGTAGGAGAGACCCAGTACTTC. Translating it yields CASSLTGGLVGETQYF. Filled out from reference TRBV5-6 and TRBJ2-5, the complete variable domain reads DAGVTQSPTHLIKTRGQQVTLRCSPKSGHDTVSWYQQALGQGPQFIFQYYEEEERQRGNFPDRFSGHQFPNYSSELNVNALLLGDSALYLCASSLTGGLVGETQYFGPGTRLLVL.

This chain uses TRBV5-6 with TRBJ2-5, with a tentative D call TRBD1 (7 bases). The germline gives CDR1 SGHDT, CDR2 YYEEEE. Trimming took off 4 bases at V and 5 bases at J, with 21 bases between the two ends. The length of the CDR3 is 16 residues. The CDR3 DNA reads as TGTGCCAGCAGCCGTCTCATGGGCAGGGGGGAGGAGACCCAGTACTTC. Translating gives CASSRLMGRGEETQYF. Full variable domain (remainder filled in from reference TRBV5-6 and TRBJ2-5): DAGVTQSPTHLIKTRGQQVTLRCSPKSGHDTVSWYQQALGQGPQFIFQYYEEEERQRGNFPDRFSGHQFPNYSSELNVNALLLGDSALYLCASSRLMGRGEETQYFGPGTRLLVL.

The V and J genes are TRBV7-9 and TRBJ2-2; TRBD1 matches 8 bases. The ends lost 1 base at V and 9 bases at J; junction bases unmatched: 1. Germline loops: CDR1 SEHNR, CDR2 FQNEAQ (reference sequence). The CDR3 sequence is 13 residues long. The chain's CDR3 is CASSLGTGRELFF. CDR3 DNA sequence: TGTGCCAGCAGCTTAGGGACAGGGAGGGAGCTGTTTTTT.

The chain uses TRBV4-1 and TRBJ2-5; maybe TRBD2 (7 bases). From germline, CDR1 is MGHRA and CDR2 YSYEKL. V was shortened by 0 bases and J by 4 bases, with 12 bases between the two germline ends. This CDR3 has 15 residues. The CDR3 bases are TGCGCCAGCAGCCAAGATCGGGGAGGGGGAGAGACCCAGTACTTC. Amino acid sequence: CASSQDRGGGETQYF.

V usage is TRBV13 and J usage is TRBJ2-2, with D possibly TRBD2 on 6 matching bases. The CDR3 contains 15 residues. V gave up 4 bases and J gave up 5 bases, with 14 bases separating them. Germline-derived CDR1 and CDR2 are PRHDT and FYEKMQ (reference sequence). For the CDR3, the DNA is TGTGCCAGCAGCTCCAGACGGGAGAGGACCGGGGAGCTGTTTTTT. Protein product: CASSSRRERTGELFF.

This chain uses TRBV6-1 with TRBJ1-2, with TRBD1 matching 8 bases. CDR3 size: 14 residues. V gave up 5 bases and J gave up 3 bases; unmatched junction bases: 5. Germline V CDR1 and CDR2: MNHNS, SASEGT. CDR3 sequence reads: CASSLQQGDYGYTF. The CDR3 DNA reads as TGTGCCAGCAGTTTACAACAGGGGGACTATGGCTACACCTTC.

This clone showed up just once. The CDR3 loop reads CASSQDEDPRSYNEQFF. CDR3 nucleotide sequence: TGTGCCAGCAGCCAAGATGAGGACCCCCGCTCCTACAATGAGCAGTTCTTC. This chain uses TRBV4-2 with TRBJ2-1; no reliable D call. This CDR3 has 17 residues. Trimming cost V 0 bases and J 0 bases, with 12 bases left between them. CDR1 is LGHNA and CDR2 is YNFKEQ in the germline V gene.

V and J are TRBV20-1 and TRBJ1-5, with D hard to call. The CDR3 runs to 10 residues. V gave up 3 bases and J gave up 8 bases, with 5 bases separating them. Germline CDR1 DFQATT, CDR2 SNEGSKA (reference sequence). This CDR3 is CSARGKPQHF. The CDR3 DNA sequence: TGCAGTGCTAGGGGGAAGCCCCAGCATTTT.

The chain couples TRBV10-1 to TRBJ2-1, with 9 nucleotides matching TRBD2. V shed 0 bases and J 5 bases; nucleotides not matched to a gene: 5. Germline-derived CDR1 and CDR2 are WNHNN and SYGVQD (reference sequence). This CDR3 has 16 residues. CDR3 in amino acids: CASSESSGRPNNEQFF. The CDR3 DNA is TGCGCCAGCAGTGAGTCGAGCGGGAGGCCCAACAATGAGCAGTTCTTC.

The rearrangement links TRBV27 to TRBJ2-3; D is undetermined. The CDR3 is 12 residues long. CDR1 and CDR2 from the germline V gene are MNHEY and SMNVEV (reference sequence). The ends were cut back, 5 bases at V and 7 bases at J, with 10 bases in the middle. CDR3 region: CASSSPSYTQYF. CDR3 nucleotides: TGTGCCAGCAGTAGCCCCTCTTATACGCAGTATTTT.

The gene calls are TRBV7-9 and TRBJ2-1; D is undetermined. The CDR3 covers 11 residues. V lost 5 bases and J lost 8, with 7 bases in between. The germline gives CDR1 SEHNR, CDR2 FQNEAQ (reference sequence). For the CDR3, the DNA is TGTGCCAGCAGCCCCCATGATGAGCAGTTCTTC. This encodes CASSPHDEQFF.

The V call is TRBV5-1, the J call TRBJ1-1; D unclear. V lost 1 base and J lost 3, with 10 bases in between. The length of the CDR3 is 14 residues. Germline V gene sequence: CDR1 SGHRS, CDR2 YFSETQ. Here the CDR3 reads CASSLRQFDTEAFF. In nucleotides, the CDR3 is TGCGCCAGCAGCTTGCGGCAATTCGACACTGAAGCTTTCTTT. Full variable domain (remainder filled in from reference TRBV5-1 and TRBJ1-1): KAGVTQTPRYLIKTRGQQVTLSCSPISGHRSVSWYQQTPGQGLQFLFEYFSETQRNKGNFPGRFSGRQFSNSRSEMNVSTLELGDSALYLCASSLRQFDTEAFFGQGTRLTVV.

CDR3 residues: CAISESDSHEQYF. The CDR3 coding sequence is TGTGCCATCAGTGAGTCGGATTCCCACGAGCAGTACTTC. The rearrangement joins TRBV10-3 to TRBJ2-7; no clear D gene. The CDR3 sequence is 13 residues long. CDR1 is ENHRY, CDR2 SYGVKD, per germline. Trimming shortened V by 0 bases and J by 5 bases, and 8 bases separated the two germline ends.

This clone was observed a handful of times. The rearrangement uses TRBV15 and TRBJ2-7; no reliable D call. Trimming left V 2 bases short and J 3 bases short, with 11 bases between. Germline-derived CDR1 and CDR2 are LNHNV and YYDKDF (reference sequence). The CDR3 runs 14 residues. The CDR3 DNA follows: TGTGCCACCAGCAGATACCTGGGTCTCTACGAGCAGTACTTC. This encodes CATSRYLGLYEQYF.